This T cell receptor beta chain appears in the sequencing data of a study of long-term antiretroviral therapy in people with HIV. Study results and caveats: Whereas controls had wider CDR3 length ranges, HIV repertoires had narrower ones.

They ran version v3.0 of the immunoSEQ assay at survey level. TCRdb's table, derived via immunoSEQ multiplex PCR, lists solely in-frame clones and lacks some. The table shows 16,000 or so clones, with 70% to 85% occurring only once. The sample holds a few counts of this clone. Its target is unknown. Per germline, CDR1 SGDLS and CDR2 YYNGEE. V dropped 3 bases and J dropped 8 bases, with 17 bases sitting between them. The CDR3 covers 14 residues. This clonotype was obtained from a man between 35 and 55 years old with HIV. This chain links TRBV9 with TRBJ1-2; D might be TRBD1 (6 bases). Sequenced here: unsorted PBMCs, sampled 2.1 years after starting antiretroviral therapy. CDR3 protein: CASSDGQSSWGYTF. CDR3 sequence (DNA): TGTGCCAGCAGCGACGGACAGTCGTCTTGGGGCTACACCTTC.